What follows are 6 T cell receptor beta chains derived from one specimen sequenced in a study of spatial heterogeneity in lung cancer. TCRdb reprocessed the 5' RACE reads via MiXCR and lists one record per CDR3 protein. The sample yields approximately 18,000 distinct CDR3 sequences, 19% seen once. As for time point: blood at routine non-recurrence follow-up after resection. Sample: PBMCs, taken at follow-up. The source of these receptors is a male donor with early-stage non-small cell lung cancer.

This clonotype appeared a few times. V and J are TRBV29-1 and TRBJ1-2; D is undetermined. Germline assignment: CDR1 SQVTM and CDR2 ANQGSEA. The CDR3 covers 14 residues. V was pared by 3 bases and J by 6 bases, with 17 bases between. The CDR3 nucleotides are TGCAGCGTTGATATTGGTGTGGTCCCGAATGGCTACACCTTC. Its translation is CSVDIGVVPNGYTF.

V gene TRBV29-1 combines with J gene TRBJ1-1; D is undetermined. Germline CDR1 SQVTM, CDR2 ANQGSEA. Between the trimmed V and J ends, which lost 4 bases and 0 bases, there was a span of 9 bases. This CDR3 region has 13 residues. The CDR3 DNA sequence: TGCAGCGTTGTTAAGATTTTGAACACTGAAGCTTTCTTT. The encoded protein is CSVVKILNTEAFF.

This clonotype was counted many times. The V call is TRBV20-1, the J call TRBJ1-2; the D gene is possibly TRBD1 (5 bases). The V end was cut by 0 bases, the J end by 3 bases, with 20 bases between. This CDR3 region has 17 residues. Germline V gives CDR1 DFQATT, CDR2 SNEGSKA (reference sequence). The CDR3 is CSARDWGLKGPDYGYTF. The CDR3 DNA is TGCAGTGCTAGAGATTGGGGCCTTAAGGGGCCCGACTATGGCTACACCTTC.

There are a few counts of this clonotype. The gene calls are TRBV6-6 and TRBJ2-7; tentatively, D is TRBD1 (6 bases). This CDR3 is built from 15 residues. V was pared by 6 bases and J by 5 bases, with 20 bases between. Germline CDR1 is MNHNY and CDR2 is SVGAGI (reference sequence). The CDR3 protein is CASSRDRSSVDEQYF. CDR3 bases: TGTGCCAGCAGCCGCGACAGGTCCTCTGTCGACGAGCAGTACTTC.

This clonotype was counted only a few times. This chain connects TRBV9 to TRBJ2-7; TRBD2 is a possible D gene (5 bases). Per germline, CDR1 SGDLS and CDR2 YYNGEE. Trimming removed 6 bases at V and 0 bases at J, with 13 bases between. The CDR3 consists of 14 residues. The CDR3 loop reads CASNREGYSYEQYF. The CDR3 coding sequence is TGTGCCAGCAATCGAGAGGGCTACTCCTACGAGCAGTACTTC.

Points on this clonotype: At one end, the junction sequence differs from germline, possibly due to a read error. The V gene is TRBV27, the J gene TRBJ2-7, with D unresolved. Looked up from germline, CDR1 is MNHEY and CDR2 is SMNVEV (reference sequence). The CDR3 is 11 amino acids. CDR3 nucleotide sequence: TGTGCCAGCAGTGGTCCCTACGATCAGTACTTC. Translating gives CASSGPYDQYF.